The 11 T cell receptor beta chains given below trace back to one sample, sequenced in a study of blood T cell repertoires in COVID-19. Using immunoSEQ multiplex PCR, the repertoire was profiled, and TCRdb retains in-frame clones only, with some absent. Among approximately 150,000 clones listed, 65% to 80% were seen once. Source material: peripheral blood. These receptors came from a man between 50 and 59 years old with acute or convalescent COVID-19.

The chain recombines TRBV27 with TRBJ2-1, with 8 bases aligning to TRBD1. Germline lookup yields CDR1 MNHEY and CDR2 SMNVEV (reference sequence). CDR3 length equals 14 residues. V shed 6 bases and J 6 bases; nucleotides not matched to a gene: 7. The CDR3 spells CASRLTGAINEQFF. The DNA for the CDR3 is TGTGCCAGCAGACTGACAGGGGCGATCAATGAGCAGTTCTTC.

The J gene is TRBJ1-1, the V gene TRBV5-1; a weak D match, TRBD1 (6 bases). The CDR3 totals 16 residues. Trimming took 4 bases from V and 0 from J, leaving 16 bases between them. Germline CDR1 is SGHRS and CDR2 is YFSETQ. This chain's CDR3 is CASSPLMGAVNTEAFF. CDR3 sequence (DNA): TGCGCCAGCAGCCCCCTGATGGGGGCGGTGAACACTGAAGCTTTCTTT.

The chain is built from TRBV9 and TRBJ2-7, with 9 bases lining up with TRBD1. The germline gives CDR1 SGDLS, CDR2 YYNGEE. The CDR3 is 15 residues long. With 4 bases clipped from V and 3 bases from J, the junction kept 8 bases outside the gene matches. The CDR3 reads CASSPGQGNFYEQYF. The CDR3 nucleotides read TGTGCCAGCAGCCCGGGACAGGGAAACTTCTACGAGCAGTACTTC.

The rearrangement joins TRBV28 to TRBJ2-1, with 9 bases fitting TRBD1. This CDR3 region has 16 residues. CDR1 is MDHEN and CDR2 is SYDVKM in the germline V gene. V shed 4 bases, J shed 8 bases, and the junction held 12 bases outside the gene matches. CDR3 residues: CASSSHRDRVFDEQFF. In DNA form, the CDR3 reads TGTGCCAGCAGTTCCCACCGGGACAGGGTTTTCGATGAGCAGTTCTTC.

The V and J genes are TRBV9 and TRBJ2-6; no reliable D call. Germline V gene sequence: CDR1 SGDLS, CDR2 YYNGEE. CDR3 length: 15 amino acids. The V end lost 0 bases, the J end lost 0 bases, and 4 bases lay between the germline ends. The CDR3: CASSVVSSGANVLTF. CDR3 coding DNA: TGTGCCAGCAGCGTAGTTAGCTCTGGGGCCAACGTCCTGACTTTC.

The J gene is TRBJ2-7, the V gene TRBV18; perhaps TRBD1 as D (5 bases). This CDR3 comprises 13 residues. In germline, CDR1 is KGHSH, CDR2 LQKENI. V lost 3 bases, J lost 2 bases, and 8 bases lay in between. CDR3 coding DNA: TGTGCCAGCTCACCGGGGCACCCCTACGAGCAGTACGTC. Its protein is CASSPGHPYEQYV.

The chain carries TRBV3-1 (or the pseudogene TRBV3-2) and TRBJ1-3; 9 bases are a match to TRBD1. The CDR3 length is 18 residues. Germline-derived CDR1 and CDR2 are LGHDT and YNNKEL (reference sequence). V lost 4 bases and J lost 1; bases outside the gene matches: 11. The CDR3 DNA reads as TGTGCCAGCAGCCTAGGGACAGGGTCGGTAAAGTCTGGAAACACCATATATTTT. It is translated as CASSLGTGSVKSGNTIYF.

The rearrangement uses TRBV3-1 (or the pseudogene TRBV3-2) and TRBJ2-3; TRBD2 aligns across 8 bases. V was clipped by 1 base and J by 7 bases; unmatched bases: 10. CDR3 length: 16 residues. The V gene's germline CDR1 is LGHDT and CDR2 YNNKEL (reference sequence). CDR3 residues: CASSQGGSGESNTQYF. CDR3 bases: TGTGCCAGCAGCCAAGGAGGTAGCGGGGAGTCGAATACGCAGTATTTT.

The J gene is TRBJ2-5, the V gene TRBV5-1, with 9 bases aligning to TRBD2. This CDR3 contains 14 residues. Germline lookup yields CDR1 SGHRS and CDR2 YFSETQ. With V trimmed by 2 bases and J by 3 bases, 2 bases remained unmatched. The CDR3 here is CASSLAGGKETQYF. The CDR3 bases are TGCGCCAGCAGCTTAGCGGGGGGCAAAGAGACCCAGTACTTC.

This clone was detected only a few times. This chain links TRBV30 with TRBJ1-2; D remains unclear. Trimming took 2 bases from V and 4 from J, leaving 11 bases between them. In germline, CDR1 is GTSNPN, CDR2 SVGIG (reference sequence). The CDR3 covers 13 residues. The CDR3 loop reads CAWSIQRGYGYTF. The CDR3 bases are TGTGCCTGGAGTATTCAAAGAGGCTATGGCTACACCTTC.

The V and J genes are TRBV3-1 (or the pseudogene TRBV3-2) and TRBJ1-3, with D possibly matching TRBD1 (5 bases). The CDR3 is 15 residues long. Germline V lookup: CDR1 LGHDT, CDR2 YNNKEL (reference sequence). Trimming left V 2 bases short and J 4 bases short, with 12 bases between. CDR3 nucleotides: TGTGCCAGCAGCCAAATGGCAGGGTTCGGAAACACCATATATTTT. Protein product: CASSQMAGFGNTIYF.